Following are 18 T cell receptor beta chains from one sample sequenced in a study of neoadjuvant anti-PD-1 for oral cavity cancer. Profiling relied on immunoSEQ multiplex PCR, and the TCRdb table lists in-frame clones only, not all of them. This sample has about 81,000 clones, with approximately 84% found just once. The specimen was PBMCs, collected before nivolumab (anti-PD-1) treatment. The receptors shown here come from a person aged 35-79 years with oral cavity squamous cell carcinoma.

The chain is built from TRBV7-6 and TRBJ1-1; D gene ambiguous. Germline CDR1 reads SGHVS; CDR2 reads FNYEAQ. The CDR3 covers 17 residues. V lost 1 base to trimming and J lost 2 bases, with 17 bases between them. In DNA form, the CDR3 reads TGTGCCAGCAGCTTAGAAGTTACTGGCGATACTAACACTGAAGCTTTCTTT. Protein sequence: CASSLEVTGDTNTEAFF. The full variable domain, completed using reference TRBV7-6 and TRBJ1-1, is GAGVSQSPRYKVTKRGQDVALRCDPISGHVSLYWYRQALGQGPEFLTYFNYEAQQDKSGLPNDRFSAERPEGSISTLTIQRTEQRDSAMYRCASSLEVTGDTNTEAFFGQGTRLTVV.

CDR3 coding DNA: TGTGCCAGCAGCTTAGGACCAGGCCTAGCCAAAAACATTCAGTACTTC. Its translation is CASSLGPGLAKNIQYF. This chain connects TRBV11-2 to TRBJ2-4; no clear D. V gave up 1 base and J gave up 0 bases, with 10 bases separating them. The germline V gene encodes CDR1 SGHAT and CDR2 FQNNGV. CDR3 length: 16 residues.

Here the CDR3 reads CASSSINEKLFF. As DNA, the CDR3 is TGTGCCAGCAGCTCCATAAATGAAAAACTGTTTTTT. The J gene is TRBJ1-4, the V gene TRBV5-6; D is undetermined. Trimming took off 3 bases at V and 5 bases at J, with 5 bases between the two ends. Germline loops: CDR1 SGHDT, CDR2 YYEEEE. The length of the CDR3 is 12 residues.

The rearrangement joins TRBV25-1 to TRBJ2-3; no clear D gene. The V end was cut by 1 base, the J end by 0 bases, with 5 bases between. CDR3 length: 14 amino acids. Germline V gene sequence: CDR1 MGHDK, CDR2 SYGVNS. In DNA, the CDR3 is TGTGCCAGCAGTGAATTAGGTAGCACAGATACGCAGTATTTT. Translation: CASSELGSTDTQYF.

In this sample, this clone turned up once. V and J are TRBV10-1 and TRBJ1-3, with D unresolved. Germline CDR1 is WNHNN and CDR2 is SYGVQD (reference sequence). Trimming removed 4 bases at V and 4 bases at J, with 8 bases between. This CDR3 contains 13 residues. The CDR3 loop is CASSGLKGNTIYF. The CDR3 DNA reads TGCGCCAGCAGTGGACTAAAGGGAAACACCATATATTTT.

V gene TRBV27 combines with J gene TRBJ1-5; D uncertain. The CDR3 runs 10 residues. The V and J ends lost 6 bases and 4 bases respectively, with 1 base between them. Germline CDR1 MNHEY, CDR2 SMNVEV (reference sequence). The CDR3 DNA is TGTGCCAGCAGGAATCAGCCCCAGCATTTT. Translating it yields CASRNQPQHF.

CDR3 nucleotides: TGTGCCACCAGCAGGGGACAGGGGCAGCAGTACTTC. Translation gives CATSRGQGQQYF. This chain uses TRBV15 with TRBJ2-7, with 10 bases lining up with TRBD1. The CDR3 consists of 12 residues. Germline CDR1 LNHNV, CDR2 YYDKDF (reference sequence). Germline trimming cut 3 bases from V and 8 bases from J; bases unmatched to any gene: 1.

V gene TRBV9 combines with J gene TRBJ1-6, with D uncertain. V was cut by 4 bases and J by 0 bases, with 2 bases left in between. The germline CDR1 and CDR2 sequences are SGDLS and YYNGEE. This CDR3 has 13 residues. This CDR3 reads CASSPSYNSPLHF. CDR3 DNA: TGTGCCAGCAGCCCCTCCTATAATTCACCCCTCCACTTT.

The V and J genes are TRBV19 and TRBJ2-5; D is undetermined. Germline CDR1 reads LNHDA; CDR2 reads SQIVND (reference sequence). V lost 5 bases and J lost 2, with 12 bases in between. The CDR3 has 14 residues. CDR3 residues: CASSSIRAQETQYF. The CDR3 coding sequence is TGTGCCAGTAGTTCCATACGGGCACAAGAGACCCAGTACTTC.

The rearrangement uses TRBV6-5 and TRBJ1-2; no reliable D call. Trimming stripped 8 bases from V and 6 bases from J, with 1 base between. Germline-derived CDR1 and CDR2 are MNHEY and SVGAGI. This CDR3 region has 8 residues. The CDR3 region is CASDGYTF. CDR3 DNA sequence: TGTGCCAGCGATGGCTACACCTTC.

J is TRBJ2-2 and V is TRBV9, with 9 bases fitting TRBD1. Germline trimming cut 6 bases from V and 4 bases from J; bases unmatched to any gene: 7. The CDR3 sequence is 15 residues long. Looked up from germline, CDR1 is SGDLS and CDR2 is YYNGEE. CDR3 sequence: CASTIQTGGTGELFF. The CDR3 DNA reads as TGTGCCAGCACAATTCAGACAGGGGGCACCGGGGAGCTGTTTTTT.

This clone was seen a few times. The chain employs TRBV19 and TRBJ2-7; D might be TRBD1 or TRBD2, each matching 7 bases. V shed 4 bases and J shed 2 bases, with 15 bases lying between them. This CDR3 region has 15 residues. Germline V gene sequence: CDR1 LNHDA, CDR2 SQIVND (reference sequence). The CDR3 nucleotides read TGTGCCAGTAGTACTCAGGGGGAGGGGCCCTACGAGCAGTACTTC. Its protein is CASSTQGEGPYEQYF. Full variable domain (missing parts from reference TRBV19 and TRBJ2-7): DGGITQSPKYLFRKEGQNVTLSCEQNLNHDAMYWYRQDPGQGLRLIYYSQIVNDFQKGDIAEGYSVSREKKESFPLTVTSAQKNPTAFYLCASSTQGEGPYEQYFGPGTRLTVT.

The chain is built from TRBV6-5 and TRBJ1-4; no definite D call. CDR1 is MNHEY, CDR2 SVGAGI, per germline. V was cut by 3 bases and J by 8 bases, with 13 bases left in between. CDR3 size: 14 residues. The CDR3 DNA is TGTGCCAGCAGTTATTTCCCAGGATCCGAAAAACTGTTTTTT. Its translation: CASSYFPGSEKLFF.

The chain carries TRBV6-5 and TRBJ2-5; D not certain. Deletions cut 6 bases from V and 5 bases from J, with 10 bases between. The CDR3 is made up of 12 amino acids. The germline V gene encodes CDR1 MNHEY and CDR2 SVGAGI. CDR3 DNA: TGTGCCAGCAGGGCAGACCGGGAGACCCAGTACTTC. Translation gives CASRADRETQYF.

The sample holds one count of this clone. The chain has TRBV6-6 and TRBJ2-3; D unresolved. V was cut by 6 bases and J by 2 bases, with 15 bases left in between. CDR3 length: 15 amino acids. From germline, CDR1 is MNHNY and CDR2 SVGAGI (reference sequence). This CDR3 reads CASRIQSSYTDTQYF. CDR3 bases: TGTGCCAGCAGAATACAGAGCTCCTACACAGATACGCAGTATTTT.

V is TRBV27 and J is TRBJ2-3, with TRBD2 matching 12 bases. V was clipped by 10 bases and J by 5 bases; unmatched bases: 4. The germline V gene encodes CDR1 MNHEY and CDR2 SMNVEV (reference sequence). The CDR3 is 13 residues long. The CDR3 nucleotides read TGTGCCATTGGGGGACTAGCGGGAGATACGCAGTATTTT. Protein sequence: CAIGGLAGDTQYF.

This clone showed up just once. V usage is TRBV5-1 and J usage is TRBJ2-3, with TRBD2 as a possible D gene (6 bases). CDR1 is SGHRS, CDR2 YFSETQ, per germline. This CDR3 region has 15 residues. The V end was cut by 4 bases, the J end by 4 bases, with 16 bases between. The DNA of the CDR3 is TGCGCCAGCAGCACCGACGGGACTTTACCAGATACGCAGTATTTT. Its translation is CASSTDGTLPDTQYF.

The chain couples TRBV19 to TRBJ1-4, with 11 bases that match TRBD1. J was trimmed by 7 bases and V by 7 bases; bases with no gene match: 8. The V gene's germline CDR1 is LNHDA and CDR2 SQIVND (reference sequence). The CDR3 has 15 residues. For the CDR3, the DNA is TGTGCCAGTACCACCGGGACAGGGGGGTTTGAAAAACTGTTTTTT. Protein product: CASTTGTGGFEKLFF.